What follows are 30 T cell receptor beta chains derived from one specimen sequenced in a study of CD8+ T cells in alopecia areata. TCR sequencing used cDNA made by reverse transcription of extracted RNA. Profiled with immunoSEQ multiplex PCR; TCRdb holds only in-frame clones, not every one. The data show over 14,000 clones, 45% to 60% seen once. The CD4+ cells of five biomarker-study patients went through sorting. This sorting yielded CD25+CD127- cells. Sequenced sample: CD4+ Tregs sorted from blood. These receptors came from a human donor with alopecia areata.

The chain couples TRBV6-6 to TRBJ1-1, with a weak D call TRBD1 (5 bases). Per germline, CDR1 MNHNY and CDR2 SVGAGI (reference sequence). The CDR3 runs to 15 residues. Deletions cut 5 bases from V and 2 bases from J, with 15 bases between. CDR3 amino acids: CASSAPSGLNTEAFF. CDR3 DNA sequence: TGTGCCAGCAGTGCACCCTCAGGGCTTAACACTGAAGCTTTCTTT.

V is TRBV19 and J is TRBJ1-2; weak D call: TRBD1 (6 bases). This CDR3 comprises 14 residues. The V end lost 3 bases, the J end lost 4 bases, and 12 bases lay between the germline ends. CDR1 and CDR2 (germline): LNHDA, SQIVND (reference sequence). The CDR3 region is CASSISGAGYGYTF. DNA of the CDR3: TGTGCCAGTAGTATTTCAGGGGCTGGCTATGGCTACACCTTC.

The rearrangement links TRBV19 to TRBJ2-7, with D possibly being TRBD1 or TRBD2 (5 bases each). The CDR3 length is 16 residues. CDR1 is LNHDA and CDR2 is SQIVND in the germline V gene (reference sequence). The germline V and J ends were trimmed by 5 bases and 3 bases, with 20 bases remaining between them. The DNA for the CDR3 is TGTGCCAGTAGTTCCCGCCCGGGACGGCCAGTCTACGAGCAGTACTTC. Protein product: CASSSRPGRPVYEQYF. Full variable domain (outside the CDR3, taken from reference TRBV19 and TRBJ2-7): DGGITQSPKYLFRKEGQNVTLSCEQNLNHDAMYWYRQDPGQGLRLIYYSQIVNDFQKGDIAEGYSVSREKKESFPLTVTSAQKNPTAFYLCASSSRPGRPVYEQYFGPGTRLTVT.

The gene calls are TRBV9 and TRBJ1-4; D perhaps matches TRBD1 (6 bases). Trimming pared 4 bases from V and 10 bases from J, leaving 11 bases between. Germline V CDR1 and CDR2: SGDLS, YYNGEE. The CDR3 spans 12 residues. The CDR3 bases are TGTGCCAGCAGCCAACAGGGCGGAAAACTGTTTTTT. Translated, it gives CASSQQGGKLFF.

The J gene is TRBJ2-7, the V gene TRBV10-3; 8 bases are a match to TRBD2. The germline V gene encodes CDR1 ENHRY and CDR2 SYGVKD. The junction had 12 bases not matched to a gene; V was cut back by 4 bases and J by 4 bases. This CDR3 contains 16 residues. The CDR3 is CAISGFTSGSTYEQYF. CDR3 nucleotide sequence: TGTGCCATCAGTGGTTTCACTAGCGGAAGTACTTACGAGCAGTACTTC.

This clone was observed a handful of times. This chain connects TRBV6-5 to TRBJ2-1, with D unclear. V was shortened by 5 bases and J by 9 bases, with 11 bases between the two germline ends. The CDR3 runs to 12 residues. Germline V gene lookup returns CDR1 MNHEY and CDR2 SVGAGI. The CDR3 protein is CASSPTNLEQFF. CDR3 in DNA: TGTGCCAGCAGTCCGACAAACCTTGAGCAGTTCTTC.

The chain carries TRBV18 and TRBJ2-1; 9 bases match TRBD1. The CDR3 consists of 14 residues. Germline lookup yields CDR1 KGHSH and CDR2 LQKENI. V was clipped by 4 bases and J by 2 bases; unmatched bases: 0. Here the CDR3 DNA reads TGTGCCAGCTCACGGGACAGGGCCTACAATGAGCAGTTCTTC. Translation gives CASSRDRAYNEQFF.

This chain links TRBV5-4 with TRBJ2-7, with unresolved D. The germline V and J ends were trimmed by 0 bases and 5 bases, with 6 bases remaining between them. Per the germline V gene, CDR1 is SGHNT and CDR2 is YYREEE (reference sequence). The CDR3 has 12 amino acids. The CDR3 DNA reads as TGTGCCAGCAGCTTGGCTACTAACGAGCAGTACTTC. Translation gives CASSLATNEQYF.

The chain joins TRBV10-3 to TRBJ2-2; 14 bases line up with TRBD2. With V trimmed by 8 bases and J by 4 bases, 6 bases remained unmatched. Germline V gene data show CDR1 as ENHRY and CDR2 as SYGVKD. This CDR3 contains 16 residues. CDR3 sequence: CAISGTSGSATGELFF. Written as DNA, the CDR3 is TGTGCCATCTCCGGGACTAGCGGGAGCGCCACCGGGGAGCTGTTTTTT.

The rearrangement joins TRBV27 to TRBJ2-3, with 8 bases fitting TRBD2. In germline, CDR1 is MNHEY, CDR2 SMNVEV (reference sequence). The CDR3 consists of 13 residues. V shed 6 bases, J shed 11 bases, and the junction held 10 bases outside the gene matches. CDR3 region: CASRKRLALGQYF. The CDR3, as DNA: TGTGCCAGCAGAAAACGACTAGCGCTCGGGCAGTATTTT.

V gene TRBV7-9 combines with J gene TRBJ2-7; D unclear. V was trimmed by 1 base and J by 5 bases, leaving 12 bases between them. Per germline, CDR1 SEHNR and CDR2 FQNEAQ (reference sequence). CDR3 length: 14 amino acids. CDR3 sequence (DNA): TGTGCCAGCAGCTTAGAAAGGTTTATCAACGAGCAGTACTTC. Translation: CASSLERFINEQYF. Variable domain in full (rest from reference TRBV7-9 and TRBJ2-7): DTGVSQNPRHKITKRGQNVTFRCDPISEHNRLYWYRQTLGQGPEFLTYFQNEAQLEKSRLLSDRFSAERPKGSFSTLEIQRTEQGDSAMYLCASSLERFINEQYFGPGTRLTVT.

This clone was picked up a small number of times. This chain joins TRBV29-1 and TRBJ2-1; 9 bases are shared with TRBD2. After removal of 3 bases from V and 4 bases from J, the junction contained 1 base not matched to a gene. CDR3 length equals 13 residues. Germline V gene sequence: CDR1 SQVTM, CDR2 ANQGSEA. The CDR3 coding sequence is TGCAGCGTTGACCTAGCGGGGTACAATGAGCAGTTCTTC. This codes for CSVDLAGYNEQFF.

This clone was seen a handful of times. The chain carries TRBV2 and TRBJ2-3; the match to TRBD2 covers 9 bases. The germline V gene encodes CDR1 SNHLY and CDR2 FYNNEI. This CDR3 spans 14 amino acids. J lost 8 bases, V lost 7 bases, and 10 bases had no gene match. The CDR3 reads CASMTSGIGGTQYF. The CDR3 DNA follows: TGTGCCAGCATGACTAGCGGAATTGGTGGTACGCAGTATTTT.

The chain links TRBV4-1 to TRBJ2-3; 9 bases agree with TRBD2. The V and J ends lost 0 bases and 4 bases, in that order; junction bases with no gene match: 8. Germline V lookup: CDR1 MGHRA, CDR2 YSYEKL. This CDR3 has 17 residues. The CDR3 coding sequence is TGCGCCAGCAGCCAAGAATCCAGACTAGCGGTTTCAGATACGCAGTATTTT. This sequence encodes CASSQESRLAVSDTQYF.

This chain uses TRBV14 with TRBJ2-3; D perhaps matches TRBD1 (5 bases). This CDR3 comprises 13 residues. Looked up from germline, CDR1 is SGHDN and CDR2 is FVKESK. The V end lost 4 bases, the J end lost 3 bases, and 8 bases lay between the germline ends. The CDR3 sequence: CASSLQGTDTQYF. CDR3 coding DNA: TGTGCCAGCAGCCTCCAGGGAACAGATACGCAGTATTTT. Based on the CDR3 plus reference TRBV14 and TRBJ2-3, the full variable domain is EAGVTQFPSHSVIEKGQTVTLRCDPISGHDNLYWYRRVMGKEIKFLLHFVKESKQDESGMPNNRFLAERTGGTYSTLKVQPAELEDSGVYFCASSLQGTDTQYFGPGTRLTVL.

The genes are TRBV30 and TRBJ1-2; no clear D gene. The germline CDR1 and CDR2 sequences are GTSNPN and SVGIG (reference sequence). The V end lost 4 bases, the J end lost 3 bases, and 12 bases lay between the germline ends. CDR3 length: 13 residues. The chain's CDR3 is CAWNEGSDYGYTF. The CDR3 region has the DNA TGTGCCTGGAACGAGGGCTCGGACTATGGCTACACCTTC.

J is TRBJ2-2 and V is TRBV6-6; the D call may be TRBD1 or TRBD2 (5 bases each). Germline V gives CDR1 MNHNY, CDR2 SVGAGI (reference sequence). The CDR3 loop spans 12 amino acids. V gave up 7 bases and J gave up 6 bases, with 9 bases separating them. Here the CDR3 reads CASNPGPGELFF. The CDR3 nucleotides read TGTGCCAGCAACCCGGGACCCGGGGAGCTGTTTTTT.

The gene calls are TRBV7-8 and TRBJ2-5, with D hard to call. The CDR3 runs to 11 residues. CDR1 and CDR2 from the germline V gene are SGHVS and FQNEAQ. V gave up 7 bases and J gave up 2 bases, with 5 bases separating them. The CDR3 DNA reads TGTGCCAGCACCCTTCAAGAGACCCAGTACTTC. Protein product: CASTLQETQYF.

This clone was observed a handful of times. V gene TRBV4-2 combines with J gene TRBJ2-1; 10 bases are a match to TRBD2. The CDR3 contains 17 residues. J lost 8 bases, V lost 4 bases, and 14 bases had no gene match. CDR1 is LGHNA and CDR2 is YNFKEQ in the germline V gene. The CDR3 DNA reads TGTGCCAGCAGCCCGCAAGCTAGCCTAGCGGGAGTGGATGAGCAGTTCTTC. Translation gives CASSPQASLAGVDEQFF.

The V call is TRBV18, the J call TRBJ2-2; no firm D call. CDR1 and CDR2 from the germline V gene are KGHSH and LQKENI. This CDR3 has 15 residues. The V gene lost 0 bases and the J gene lost 5 bases, with 10 bases spanning the gap. This chain's CDR3 is CASSPPPVVTGELFF. The CDR3 bases are TGTGCCAGCTCACCACCCCCAGTGGTGACCGGGGAGCTGTTTTTT.

This clone was counted a few times. The chain is built from TRBV7-2 and TRBJ2-1; D call uncertain. This CDR3 has 17 amino acids. V lost 0 bases and J lost 0, with 12 bases in between. The germline V gene has CDR1 SGHTA and CDR2 FQGNSA. The CDR3 protein is CASSLARLLSSYNEQFF. CDR3 DNA sequence: TGTGCCAGCAGCTTAGCGCGGTTGCTGAGCTCCTACAATGAGCAGTTCTTC. Filled out from reference TRBV7-2 and TRBJ2-1, the complete variable domain reads GAGVSQSPSNKVTEKGKDVELRCDPISGHTALYWYRQSLGQGLEFLIYFQGNSAPDKSGLPSDRFSAERTGGSVSTLTIQRTQQEDSAVYLCASSLARLLSSYNEQFFGPGTRLTVL.

The rearrangement links TRBV7-9 to TRBJ2-2; D gene unclear. Germline CDR1 is SEHNR and CDR2 is FQNEAQ (reference sequence). The CDR3 contains 13 residues. The V and J ends lost 2 bases and 7 bases respectively, with 8 bases between them. The CDR3 region has the DNA TGTGCCAGCAGCTTATTTACGGACGGGGAGCTGTTTTTT. This codes for CASSLFTDGELFF.

This clone has a handful of counts. CDR3 sequence (DNA): TGTGCCTTTAGGACTAGCGGCACAGATACGCAGTATTTT. Translation gives CAFRTSGTDTQYF. The chain combines TRBV6-1 with TRBJ2-3, with 9 bases lining up with TRBD2. The V and J ends lost 11 bases and 1 base, in that order; junction bases with no gene match: 4. The CDR3 contains 13 residues. Germline lookup yields CDR1 MNHNS and CDR2 SASEGT.

This chain joins TRBV5-1 and TRBJ1-1, with D possibly TRBD1 on 6 matching bases. There are 15 residues in the CDR3. CDR1 SGHRS and CDR2 YFSETQ come from the germline V gene. V dropped 4 bases and J dropped 0 bases, with 13 bases sitting between them. The CDR3 here is CASSPNRDLNTEAFF. CDR3 sequence (DNA): TGCGCCAGCAGCCCAAACAGGGATTTGAACACTGAAGCTTTCTTT.

This clone was seen a handful of times. This chain connects TRBV29-1 to TRBJ2-7; 9 nucleotides align to TRBD2. CDR1 is SQVTM, CDR2 ANQGSEA, per germline. The junction had 3 bases not matched to a gene; V was cut back by 4 bases and J by 2 bases. The CDR3 is 13 amino acids. The CDR3 sequence: CSVGSSGTYEQYF. CDR3 coding DNA: TGCAGCGTTGGGTCTAGCGGGACCTACGAGCAGTACTTC.

The chain uses TRBV5-5 and TRBJ2-3; tentative D call: TRBD1 (5 bases). CDR1 SGHKS and CDR2 YYEKEE come from the germline V gene (reference sequence). V lost 2 bases and J 5 bases, leaving 12 bases between the germline ends. The CDR3 runs 14 residues. This CDR3 reads CASSFSRARDTQYF. The CDR3, as DNA: TGTGCCAGCAGCTTCAGCAGGGCGAGAGATACGCAGTATTTT.

By sample share, this clone is medium-sized. The chain is built from TRBV7-9 and TRBJ2-2; TRBD2 is a possible D gene (6 bases). The V gene lost 2 bases and the J gene lost 6 bases, with 16 bases spanning the gap. CDR3 length: 16 amino acids. The germline V gene has CDR1 SEHNR and CDR2 FQNEAQ (reference sequence). The CDR3 spells CASSLLLIADPGELFF. CDR3 DNA sequence: TGTGCCAGCAGCTTACTTCTGATAGCGGATCCCGGGGAGCTGTTTTTT.

This chain joins TRBV27 and TRBJ2-3, with D unresolved. This CDR3 is built from 15 residues. V gave up 2 bases and J gave up 4 bases, with 13 bases separating them. CDR1 is MNHEY, CDR2 SMNVEV, per germline (reference sequence). This CDR3 reads CASSLRANSADTQYF. The CDR3, as DNA: TGTGCCAGCAGTTTACGGGCGAACAGTGCAGATACGCAGTATTTT.

The chain recombines TRBV5-1 with TRBJ2-5; D possibly uses TRBD1 or TRBD2 (5 bases each). V was clipped by 2 bases and J by 1 base, with 9 bases between them. The V gene's germline CDR1 is SGHRS and CDR2 YFSETQ. This CDR3 spans 14 amino acids. CDR3 residues: CASSFVGTQETQYF. DNA of the CDR3: TGCGCCAGCAGCTTCGTAGGGACCCAAGAGACCCAGTACTTC.

This clone has only one observation. The V gene is TRBV2, the J gene TRBJ2-7; 9 bases are a match to TRBD2. From germline, CDR1 is SNHLY and CDR2 FYNNEI. V trimming: 6 bases; J trimming: 3 bases; junction bases outside the gene matches: 12. The CDR3 runs to 16 residues. In DNA, the CDR3 is TGTGCCAGCAGGAGGGCGGAGGGACTAGCCAGCTACGAGCAGTACTTC. Translated: CASRRAEGLASYEQYF.